The next 8 T cell receptor beta chains were all read from a single sample in a study of cytomegalovirus exposure and HLA in healthy donors. Sequencing used immunoSEQ multiplex PCR; TCRdb keeps in-frame clones, though not all of them. The profile shows around 99,000 clones, about nine tenths of them singletons. Source material: PBMCs. The receptors come from a young woman in good health and CMV-seronegative.

This sequence joins TRBV23-1 and TRBJ2-5, with TRBD2 as a possible D gene (5 bases). TRBV23-1 carries the ORF label, with uncertain function. The CDR3 covers 16 residues. V shed 6 bases and J shed 5 bases, with 22 bases lying between them. DNA of the CDR3: TGCGCCAGCAGCCCTGACTACCGGCGCCGAGGGGAGACCCAGTACTTC. Residues: CASSPDYRRRGETQYF.

The CDR3 reads CASSPRLVIFPDTQYF. The CDR3 bases are TGTGCCAGCAGCCCAAGACTAGTTATTTTCCCGGATACGCAGTATTTT. The V call is TRBV9, the J call TRBJ2-3; weak D call: TRBD2 (6 bases). Trimming shortened V by 4 bases and J by 6 bases, and 21 bases separated the two germline ends. This CDR3 region has 16 residues. Germline CDR1 and CDR2: SGDLS and YYNGEE.

This chain links TRBV5-1 with TRBJ1-1; tentatively, D is TRBD1 (5 bases). The germline CDR1 and CDR2 sequences are SGHRS and YFSETQ. Trimming pared 1 base from V and 10 bases from J, leaving 20 bases between. This CDR3 has 15 residues. The CDR3 loop is CASSLRGERDGGAFF. CDR3 DNA sequence: TGCGCCAGCAGCTTGCGGGGGGAAAGAGATGGGGGAGCTTTCTTT.

The V gene is TRBV28, the J gene TRBJ2-7; D is possibly TRBD2 (5 bases). Germline CDR1 MDHEN, CDR2 SYDVKM. CDR3 length: 15 residues. V was pared by 6 bases and J by 6 bases, with 21 bases between. The CDR3 reads CASSLEVLGDSEQYF. The CDR3 nucleotides read TGTGCCAGCAGCTTGGAGGTCCTCGGGGATTCCGAGCAGTACTTC.

The V call is TRBV27, the J call TRBJ2-2, with D perhaps TRBD1 (5 bases). The V end lost 4 bases, the J end lost 3 bases, and 9 bases lay between the germline ends. The CDR3 covers 14 residues. Per the germline V gene, CDR1 is MNHEY and CDR2 is SMNVEV (reference sequence). The CDR3, as DNA: TGTGCCAGCAGTTCCAGGGTATACACCGGGGAGCTGTTTTTT. Protein: CASSSRVYTGELFF.

The chain employs TRBV9 and TRBJ1-1; a weak D match, TRBD1 (5 bases). The CDR3 covers 14 residues. Germline lookup yields CDR1 SGDLS and CDR2 YYNGEE. Trimming took off 5 bases at V and 6 bases at J, with 17 bases between the two ends. The chain's CDR3 is CASSLGGRVAEAFF. For the CDR3, the DNA is TGTGCCAGCAGTCTGGGGGGGAGAGTCGCTGAAGCTTTCTTT. Full variable domain (missing parts from reference TRBV9 and TRBJ1-1): DSGVTQTPKHLITATGQRVTLRCSPRSGDLSVYWYQQSLDQGLQFLIQYYNGEERAKGNILERFSAQQFPDLHSELNLSSLELGDSALYFCASSLGGRVAEAFFGQGTRLTVV.

This clone was observed a handful of times. The chain carries TRBV7-9 and TRBJ1-2; D is unresolved. The CDR3 has 15 residues. V was pared by 5 bases and J by 4 bases, with 17 bases between. Per the germline V gene, CDR1 is SEHNR and CDR2 is FQNEAQ (reference sequence). This CDR3 reads CASSHSPAGSYGYTF. The CDR3, as DNA: TGTGCCAGCAGCCACAGTCCCGCGGGATCCTATGGCTACACCTTC.

The CDR3 DNA is TGCAGCGTACCCATAGCGGGAGGCGGGGGGAATGAGCAGTTCTTC. Its translation is CSVPIAGGGGNEQFF. The rearrangement uses TRBV29-1 and TRBJ2-1; 10 bases are shared with TRBD2. Germline V lookup: CDR1 SQVTM, CDR2 ANQGSEA. V dropped 6 bases and J dropped 7; count of bases not matched to a gene: 12. CDR3 length: 15 residues.